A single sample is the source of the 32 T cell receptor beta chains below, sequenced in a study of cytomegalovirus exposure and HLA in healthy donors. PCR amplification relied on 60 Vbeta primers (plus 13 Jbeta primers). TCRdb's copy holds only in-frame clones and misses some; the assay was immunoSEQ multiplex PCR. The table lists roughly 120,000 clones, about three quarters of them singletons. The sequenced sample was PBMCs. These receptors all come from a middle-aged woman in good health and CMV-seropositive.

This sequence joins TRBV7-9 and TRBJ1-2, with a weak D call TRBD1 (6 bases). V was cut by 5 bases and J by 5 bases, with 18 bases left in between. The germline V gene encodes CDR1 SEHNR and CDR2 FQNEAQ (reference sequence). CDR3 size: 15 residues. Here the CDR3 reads CASSPPYRVFYGYTF. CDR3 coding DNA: TGTGCCAGCAGCCCTCCCTACAGGGTATTTTATGGCTACACCTTC. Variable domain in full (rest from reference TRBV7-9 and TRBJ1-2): DTGVSQNPRHKITKRGQNVTFRCDPISEHNRLYWYRQTLGQGPEFLTYFQNEAQLEKSRLLSDRFSAERPKGSFSTLEIQRTEQGDSAMYLCASSPPYRVFYGYTFGSGTRLTVV.

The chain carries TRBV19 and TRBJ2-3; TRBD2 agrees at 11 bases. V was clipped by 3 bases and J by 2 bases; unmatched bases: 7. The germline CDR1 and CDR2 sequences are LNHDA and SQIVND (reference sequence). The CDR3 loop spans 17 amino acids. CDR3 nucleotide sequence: TGTGCCAGTAGTATCCTCGGACTAGCGGGCACCACAGATACGCAGTATTTT. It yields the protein CASSILGLAGTTDTQYF.

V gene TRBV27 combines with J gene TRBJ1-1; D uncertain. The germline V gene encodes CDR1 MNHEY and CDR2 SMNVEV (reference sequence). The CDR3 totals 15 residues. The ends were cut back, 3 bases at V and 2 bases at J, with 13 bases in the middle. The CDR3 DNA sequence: TGTGCCAGCAGTTTTACCAGCGCGGGCAACACTGAAGCTTTCTTT. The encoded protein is CASSFTSAGNTEAFF.

The CDR3, as DNA: TGTGCCAGTAGTAGCAGGGGAAACGGCTACACCTTC. Translating it yields CASSSRGNGYTF. The rearrangement links TRBV19 to TRBJ1-2, with a weak D call TRBD1 (6 bases). The V end lost 4 bases, the J end lost 8 bases, and 11 bases lay between the germline ends. Germline-derived CDR1 and CDR2 are LNHDA and SQIVND (reference sequence). This CDR3 region has 12 residues.

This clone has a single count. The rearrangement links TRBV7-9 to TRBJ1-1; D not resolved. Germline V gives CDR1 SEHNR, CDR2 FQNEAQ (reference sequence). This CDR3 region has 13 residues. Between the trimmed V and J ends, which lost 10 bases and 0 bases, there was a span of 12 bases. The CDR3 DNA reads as TGTGCCACCAACCAGGTCATGAACACTGAAGCTTTCTTT. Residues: CATNQVMNTEAFF. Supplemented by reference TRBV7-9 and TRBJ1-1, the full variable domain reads DTGVSQNPRHKITKRGQNVTFRCDPISEHNRLYWYRQTLGQGPEFLTYFQNEAQLEKSRLLSDRFSAERPKGSFSTLEIQRTEQGDSAMYLCATNQVMNTEAFFGQGTRLTVV.

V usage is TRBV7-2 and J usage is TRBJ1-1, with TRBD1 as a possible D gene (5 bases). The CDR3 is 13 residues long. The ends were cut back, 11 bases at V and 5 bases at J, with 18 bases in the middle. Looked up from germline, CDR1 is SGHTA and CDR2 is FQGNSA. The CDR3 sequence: CALLQGGNTEAFF. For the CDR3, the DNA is TGTGCCCTTCTCCAGGGAGGGAATACTGAAGCTTTCTTT.

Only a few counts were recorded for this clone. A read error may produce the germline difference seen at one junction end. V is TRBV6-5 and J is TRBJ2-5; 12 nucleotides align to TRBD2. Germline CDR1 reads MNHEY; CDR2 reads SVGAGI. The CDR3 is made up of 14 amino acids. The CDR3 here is CASSSTSGRESQYF. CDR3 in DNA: TGTGCCAGCAGTTCGACTAGCGGGAGAGAGTCCCAGTACTTC.

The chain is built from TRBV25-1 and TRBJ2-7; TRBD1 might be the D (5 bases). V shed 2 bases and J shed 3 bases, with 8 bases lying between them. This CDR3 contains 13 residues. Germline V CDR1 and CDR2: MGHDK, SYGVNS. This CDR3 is CASSEGRDYEQYF. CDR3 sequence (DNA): TGTGCCAGCAGTGAAGGCAGGGACTACGAGCAGTACTTC.

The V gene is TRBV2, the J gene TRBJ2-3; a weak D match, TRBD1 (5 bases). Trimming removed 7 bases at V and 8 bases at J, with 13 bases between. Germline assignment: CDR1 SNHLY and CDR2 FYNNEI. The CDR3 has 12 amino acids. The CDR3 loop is CASKGRQGTQYF. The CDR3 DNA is TGTGCCAGCAAGGGAAGGCAGGGTACGCAGTATTTT.

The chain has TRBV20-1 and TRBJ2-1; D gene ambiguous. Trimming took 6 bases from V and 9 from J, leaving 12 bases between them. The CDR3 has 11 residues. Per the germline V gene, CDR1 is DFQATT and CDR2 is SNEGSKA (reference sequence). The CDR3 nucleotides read TGCAGTGCCGCACCTACCCGTGAGCAGTTCTTC. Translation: CSAAPTREQFF.

For the CDR3, the DNA is TGTGCCAGCAGGGCGGGCGGGGGGCCTGGGGGGACCCAGTACTTC. This gives the protein CASRAGGGPGGTQYF. The chain employs TRBV4-2 and TRBJ2-5, with 8 bases lining up with TRBD2. This CDR3 contains 15 residues. CDR1 is LGHNA, CDR2 YNFKEQ, per germline. V shed 6 bases and J 7 bases; nucleotides not matched to a gene: 13.

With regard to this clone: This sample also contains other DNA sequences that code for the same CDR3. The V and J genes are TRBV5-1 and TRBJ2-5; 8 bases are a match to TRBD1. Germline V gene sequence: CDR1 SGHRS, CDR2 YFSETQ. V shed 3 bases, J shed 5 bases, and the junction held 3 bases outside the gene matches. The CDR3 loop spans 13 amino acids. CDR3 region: CASSSDRAETQYF. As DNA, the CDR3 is TGCGCCAGCAGCTCGGACAGGGCGGAGACCCAGTACTTC. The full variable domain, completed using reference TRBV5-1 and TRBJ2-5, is KAGVTQTPRYLIKTRGQQVTLSCSPISGHRSVSWYQQTPGQGLQFLFEYFSETQRNKGNFPGRFSGRQFSNSRSEMNVSTLELGDSALYLCASSSDRAETQYFGPGTRLLVL.

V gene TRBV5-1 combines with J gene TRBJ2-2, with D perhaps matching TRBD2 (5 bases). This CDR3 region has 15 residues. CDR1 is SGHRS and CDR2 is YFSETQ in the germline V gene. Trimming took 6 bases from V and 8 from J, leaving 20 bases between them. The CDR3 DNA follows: TGCGCCAGCACCATAGGGAGTGAGGTTGCAGGGGAGCTGTTTTTT. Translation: CASTIGSEVAGELFF. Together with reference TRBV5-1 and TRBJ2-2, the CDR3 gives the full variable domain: KAGVTQTPRYLIKTRGQQVTLSCSPISGHRSVSWYQQTPGQGLQFLFEYFSETQRNKGNFPGRFSGRQFSNSRSEMNVSTLELGDSALYLCASTIGSEVAGELFFGEGSRLTVL.

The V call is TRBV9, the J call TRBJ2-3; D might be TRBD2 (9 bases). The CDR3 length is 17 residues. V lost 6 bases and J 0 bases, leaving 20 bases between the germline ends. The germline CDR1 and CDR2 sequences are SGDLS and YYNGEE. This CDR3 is CASNQGAGGGSTDTQYF. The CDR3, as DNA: TGTGCCAGCAACCAGGGGGCGGGAGGGGGAAGCACAGATACGCAGTATTTT.

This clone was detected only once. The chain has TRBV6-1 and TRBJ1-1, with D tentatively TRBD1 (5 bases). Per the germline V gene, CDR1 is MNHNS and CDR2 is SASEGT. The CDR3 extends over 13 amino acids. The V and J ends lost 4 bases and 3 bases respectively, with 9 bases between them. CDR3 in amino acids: CASSGRADTEAFF. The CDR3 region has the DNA TGTGCCAGCAGTGGCAGGGCGGACACTGAAGCTTTCTTT.

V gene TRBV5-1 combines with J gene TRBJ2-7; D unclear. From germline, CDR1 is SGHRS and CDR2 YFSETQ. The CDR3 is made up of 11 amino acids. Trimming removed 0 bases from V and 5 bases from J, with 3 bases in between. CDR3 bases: TGCGCCAGCAGCTTGGCCGACGAGCAGTACTTC. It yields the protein CASSLADEQYF.

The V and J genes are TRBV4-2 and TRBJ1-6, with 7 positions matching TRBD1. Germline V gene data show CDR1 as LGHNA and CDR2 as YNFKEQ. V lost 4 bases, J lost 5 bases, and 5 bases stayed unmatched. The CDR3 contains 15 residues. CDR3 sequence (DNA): TGTGCCAGCAGCCCAGGCGACAGGGATAATTCACCCCTCCACTTT. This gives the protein CASSPGDRDNSPLHF.

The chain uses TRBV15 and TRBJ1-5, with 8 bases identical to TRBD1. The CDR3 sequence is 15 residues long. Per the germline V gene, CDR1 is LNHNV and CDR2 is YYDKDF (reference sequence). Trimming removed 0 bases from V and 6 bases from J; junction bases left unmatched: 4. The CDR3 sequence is CATSRDSGGSQPQHF. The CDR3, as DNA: TGTGCCACCAGCAGAGATTCAGGGGGCAGTCAGCCCCAGCATTTT.

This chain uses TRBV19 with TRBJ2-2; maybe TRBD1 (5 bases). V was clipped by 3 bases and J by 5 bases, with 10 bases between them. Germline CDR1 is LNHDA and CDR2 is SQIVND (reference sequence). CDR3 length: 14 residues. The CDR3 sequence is CASSIVGATGELFF. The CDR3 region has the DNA TGTGCCAGTAGTATTGTTGGGGCTACCGGGGAGCTGTTTTTT.

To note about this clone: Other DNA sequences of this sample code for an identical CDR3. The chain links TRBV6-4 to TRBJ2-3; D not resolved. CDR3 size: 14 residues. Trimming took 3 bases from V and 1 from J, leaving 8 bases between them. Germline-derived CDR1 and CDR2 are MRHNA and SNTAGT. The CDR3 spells CASSERGGTDTQYF. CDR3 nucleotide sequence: TGTGCCAGCAGTGAACGCGGCGGCACAGATACGCAGTATTTT.

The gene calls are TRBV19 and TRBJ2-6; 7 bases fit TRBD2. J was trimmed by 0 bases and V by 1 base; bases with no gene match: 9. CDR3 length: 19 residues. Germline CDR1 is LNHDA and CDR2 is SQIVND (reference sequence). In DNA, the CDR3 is TGTGCCAGTAGTATAGTCGGCAGCGGCGGGAGCTCTGGGGCCAACGTCCTGACTTTC. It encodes CASSIVGSGGSSGANVLTF.

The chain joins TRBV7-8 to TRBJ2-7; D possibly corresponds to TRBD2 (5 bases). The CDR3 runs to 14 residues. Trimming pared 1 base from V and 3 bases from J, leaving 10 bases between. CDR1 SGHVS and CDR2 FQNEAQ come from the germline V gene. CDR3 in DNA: TGTGCCAGCAGCTTAGATGGCGGACTCTACGAGCAGTACTTC. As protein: CASSLDGGLYEQYF.

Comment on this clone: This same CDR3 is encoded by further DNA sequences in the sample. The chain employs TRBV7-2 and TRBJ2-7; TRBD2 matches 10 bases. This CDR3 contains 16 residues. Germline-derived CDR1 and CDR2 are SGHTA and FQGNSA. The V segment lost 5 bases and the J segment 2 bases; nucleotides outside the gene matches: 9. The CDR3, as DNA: TGTGCCAGCAGCCTGGGACCTAGCGGGAGCACCTACGAGCAGTACTTC. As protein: CASSLGPSGSTYEQYF.

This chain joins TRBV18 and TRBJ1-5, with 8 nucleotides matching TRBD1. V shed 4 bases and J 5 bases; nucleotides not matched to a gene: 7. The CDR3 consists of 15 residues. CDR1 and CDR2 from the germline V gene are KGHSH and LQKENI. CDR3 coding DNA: TGTGCCAGCTCACTCGCACAGGGGGTGGATCAGCCCCAGCATTTT. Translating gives CASSLAQGVDQPQHF.

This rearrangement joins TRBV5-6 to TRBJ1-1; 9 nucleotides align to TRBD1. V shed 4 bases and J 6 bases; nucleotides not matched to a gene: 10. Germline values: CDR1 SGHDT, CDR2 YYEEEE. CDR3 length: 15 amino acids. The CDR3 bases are TGTGCCAGCAGCCCCCCGGACAGGGGCCTACCTGAAGCTTTCTTT. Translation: CASSPPDRGLPEAFF. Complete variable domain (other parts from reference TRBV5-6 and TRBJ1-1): DAGVTQSPTHLIKTRGQQVTLRCSPKSGHDTVSWYQQALGQGPQFIFQYYEEEERQRGNFPDRFSGHQFPNYSSELNVNALLLGDSALYLCASSPPDRGLPEAFFGQGTRLTVV.

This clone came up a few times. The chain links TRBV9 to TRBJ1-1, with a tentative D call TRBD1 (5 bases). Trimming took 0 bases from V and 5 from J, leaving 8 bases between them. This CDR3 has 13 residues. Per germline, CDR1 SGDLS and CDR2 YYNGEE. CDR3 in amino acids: CASSVAEGTEAFF. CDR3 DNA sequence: TGTGCCAGCAGCGTAGCGGAGGGGACTGAAGCTTTCTTT.

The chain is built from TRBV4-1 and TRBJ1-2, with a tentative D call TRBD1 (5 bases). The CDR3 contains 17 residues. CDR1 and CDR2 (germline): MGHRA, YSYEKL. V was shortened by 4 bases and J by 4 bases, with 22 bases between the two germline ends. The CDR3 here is CASSPGEWGGGAYGYTF. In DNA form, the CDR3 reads TGCGCCAGCAGCCCCGGCGAGTGGGGCGGTGGGGCCTATGGCTACACCTTC.

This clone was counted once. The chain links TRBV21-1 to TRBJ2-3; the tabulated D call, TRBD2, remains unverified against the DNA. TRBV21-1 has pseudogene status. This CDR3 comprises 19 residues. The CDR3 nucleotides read TGTGCCAGCACTAATCCGGGACTAGCGGGGCGGGGGACTACAGATACGCAGTATTTT. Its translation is CASTNPGLAGRGTTDTQYF.

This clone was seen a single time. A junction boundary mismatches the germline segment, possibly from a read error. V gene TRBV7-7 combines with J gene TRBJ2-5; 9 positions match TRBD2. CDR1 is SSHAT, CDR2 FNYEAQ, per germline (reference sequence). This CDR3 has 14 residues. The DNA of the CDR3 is TGTGCTAGCAGCCCACGACTAGCGGAAGAGACCCAGTACTTC. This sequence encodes CASSPRLAEETQYF.

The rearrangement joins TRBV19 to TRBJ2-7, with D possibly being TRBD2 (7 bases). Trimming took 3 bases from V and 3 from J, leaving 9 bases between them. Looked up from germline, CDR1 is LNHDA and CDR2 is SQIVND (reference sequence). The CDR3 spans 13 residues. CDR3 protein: CASSIGGRYEQYF. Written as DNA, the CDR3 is TGTGCCAGTAGTATCGGGGGGCGCTACGAGCAGTACTTC.

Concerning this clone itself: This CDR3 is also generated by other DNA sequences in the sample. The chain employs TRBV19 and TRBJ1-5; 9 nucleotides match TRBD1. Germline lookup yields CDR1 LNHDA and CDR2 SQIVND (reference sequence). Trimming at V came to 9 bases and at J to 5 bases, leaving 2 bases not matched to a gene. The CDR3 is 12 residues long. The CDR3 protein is CASRDRDQPQHF. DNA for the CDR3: TGTGCCAGCAGGGACAGGGATCAGCCCCAGCATTTT.

The CDR3 loop is CATHRTASYEQYF. The DNA for the CDR3 is TGTGCCACCCACAGGACAGCTTCCTACGAGCAGTACTTC. This chain joins TRBV6-1 and TRBJ2-5, with D possibly being TRBD1 (6 bases). The J call may be in error: the DNA end matches TRBJ2-7 better. Germline CDR1 MNHNS, CDR2 SASEGT. The CDR3 extends over 13 amino acids.